The clone carrying this T cell receptor beta chain was seen ten or more times. This entry is derived from a study of blood T cells in healthy people across ages. Primers used in a second PCR of roughly 6 to 11 cycles were a sample-barcoded 5' primer and a J-beta primer mix. From the 5' RACE reads, TCRdb called clonotypes with MiXCR, one entry per CDR3 protein. This table has some 790,000 distinct CDR3 sequences, under 30% appearing once. This CDR3 spans 13 amino acids. V dropped 8 bases and J dropped 2; count of bases not matched to a gene: 6. Per germline, CDR1 MNHEY and CDR2 SMNVEV (reference sequence).

The sequenced sample was blood. This TCR derives from a woman of 80 years or more in good health. This sequence joins TRBV27 and TRBJ2-7; 7 nucleotides line up with TRBD1. The CDR3 DNA follows: TGTGCCAGCCTAAGGGGGCGCCCCTACGAGCAGTACTTC. Amino acids: CASLRGRPYEQYF.